The 7 T cell receptor beta chains listed next were all sequenced from one sample in a study of Graves' ophthalmopathy and Graves' hyperthyroidism. RNA transcripts were the source from which TCR beta CDR3 regions were amplified. An opening RT-PCR round employed HTBI primers and preceded a second-round multiplex PCR. TCRdb reprocessed the multiplex PCR reads via MiXCR and lists one record per CDR3 protein. The table lists over 500,000 distinct CDR3 sequences, about 24% of them singletons, with around 6.9% in the top ten. Sample: peripheral blood. The source is a woman between 18 and 29 years old with stable Graves' hyperthyroidism. Some clones in this sample may be carry-over from other donors' samples.

Many counts were recorded for this clonotype. This chain uses TRBV12-3 or TRBV12-4 with TRBJ1-1; no firm D call. The CDR3 runs to 14 residues. V dropped 5 bases and J dropped 5 bases, with 15 bases sitting between them. The CDR3 bases are TGTGCCAGCAGTCCCCTGCGGGGAGGTACTGAAGCTTTCTTT. Its translation: CASSPLRGGTEAFF.

This clonotype occurred many times. This rearrangement joins TRBV5-5 to TRBJ1-1; maybe TRBD1 (6 bases). Germline V gene sequence: CDR1 SGHKS, CDR2 YYEKEE (reference sequence). The CDR3 runs 17 residues. The V gene lost 0 bases and the J gene lost 0 bases, with 15 bases spanning the gap. The CDR3 DNA reads as TGTGCCAGCAGCTTGGTTGGGGGGCGCCCAGTGAACACTGAAGCTTTCTTT. Protein product: CASSLVGGRPVNTEAFF.

This clonotype was recorded many times. The chain employs TRBV10-3 and TRBJ2-2, with D tentatively TRBD2 (5 bases). Germline V CDR1 and CDR2: ENHRY, SYGVKD. Trimming cost V 8 bases and J 5 bases, with 15 bases left between them. The length of the CDR3 is 14 residues. CDR3 region: CAIGEGRGTGELFF. The CDR3 DNA is TGTGCCATCGGAGAGGGCCGAGGGACCGGGGAGCTGTTTTTT.

This clonotype appeared many times. The rearrangement joins TRBV6-2 or TRBV6-3 to TRBJ1-6, with D perhaps matching TRBD1 (6 bases). The CDR3 is made up of 13 amino acids. Trimming removed 7 bases from V and 5 bases from J, with 9 bases in between. Germline CDR1 is MNHEY and CDR2 is SVGEGT. The CDR3 coding sequence is TGTGCCAGCACAGACAGGCATAATTCACCCCTCCACTTT. This sequence encodes CASTDRHNSPLHF.

This sequence joins TRBV6-4 and TRBJ2-2, with D uncertain. The ends were cut back, 3 bases at V and 0 bases at J, with 8 bases in the middle. This CDR3 region has 15 residues. Germline CDR1 reads MRHNA; CDR2 reads SNTAGT. CDR3 in amino acids: CASSEVQPNTGELFF. CDR3 DNA: TGTGCCAGCAGTGAGGTCCAGCCGAACACCGGGGAGCTGTTTTTT.

This chain joins TRBV19 and TRBJ2-7; a weak D match, TRBD1 (6 bases). V lost 5 bases to trimming and J lost 5 bases, with 25 bases between them. The CDR3 length is 17 residues. The germline V gene has CDR1 LNHDA and CDR2 SQIVND (reference sequence). CDR3 sequence (DNA): TGTGCCAGTAGTGCCTGGTCCGGGACACACCAGTTTAACGAGCAGTACTTC. It yields the protein CASSAWSGTHQFNEQYF.

This chain joins TRBV9 and TRBJ1-2, with D possibly TRBD1 on 5 matching bases. Germline V gene sequence: CDR1 SGDLS, CDR2 YYNGEE. CDR3 size: 13 residues. V was cut by 3 bases and J by 10 bases, with 16 bases left in between. The CDR3 region has the DNA TGTGCCAGCAGCGCCGGGGCCGGGGGAGCCTACACCTTC. This gives the protein CASSAGAGGAYTF.